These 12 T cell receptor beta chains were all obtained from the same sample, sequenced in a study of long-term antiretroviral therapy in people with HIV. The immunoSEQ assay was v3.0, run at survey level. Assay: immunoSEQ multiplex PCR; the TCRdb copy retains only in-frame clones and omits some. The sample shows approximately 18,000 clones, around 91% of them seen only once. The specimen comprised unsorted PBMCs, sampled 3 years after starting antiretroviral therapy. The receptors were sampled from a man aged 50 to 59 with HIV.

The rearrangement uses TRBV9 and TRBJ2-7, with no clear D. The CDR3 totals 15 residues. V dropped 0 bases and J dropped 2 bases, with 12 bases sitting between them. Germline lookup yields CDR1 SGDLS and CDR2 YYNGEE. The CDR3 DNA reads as TGTGCCAGCAGCGTAGGTCACCAATCAACCTACGAGCAGTACTTC. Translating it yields CASSVGHQSTYEQYF.

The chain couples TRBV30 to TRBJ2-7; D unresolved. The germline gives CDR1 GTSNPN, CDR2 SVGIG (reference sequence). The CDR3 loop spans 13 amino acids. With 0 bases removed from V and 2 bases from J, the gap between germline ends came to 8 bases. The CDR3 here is CAWSVAGTYEQYF. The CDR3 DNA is TGTGCCTGGAGTGTAGCAGGAACCTACGAGCAGTACTTC.

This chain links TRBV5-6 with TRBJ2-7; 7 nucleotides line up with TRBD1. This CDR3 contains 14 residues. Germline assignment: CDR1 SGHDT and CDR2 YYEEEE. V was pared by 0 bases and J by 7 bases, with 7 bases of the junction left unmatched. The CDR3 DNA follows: TGTGCCAGCAGCTTGGGACAGGGCCCTCGAGAGCAGTACTTC. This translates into CASSLGQGPREQYF.

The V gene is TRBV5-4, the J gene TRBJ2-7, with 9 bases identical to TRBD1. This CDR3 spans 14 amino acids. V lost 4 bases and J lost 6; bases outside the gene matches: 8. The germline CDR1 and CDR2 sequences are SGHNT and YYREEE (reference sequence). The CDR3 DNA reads TGTGCCAGCAGCGTAGGACAGGGGCAGGGCGAGCAGTACTTC. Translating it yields CASSVGQGQGEQYF.

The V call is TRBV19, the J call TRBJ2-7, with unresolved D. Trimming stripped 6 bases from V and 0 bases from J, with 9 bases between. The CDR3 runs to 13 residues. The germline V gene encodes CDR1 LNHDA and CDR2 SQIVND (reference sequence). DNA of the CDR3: TGTGCCAGTAGCTTTCTATCCTCCTACGAGCAGTACTTC. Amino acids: CASSFLSSYEQYF.

The CDR3 loop reads CASSSQGNEQYF. The CDR3 DNA reads as TGTGCCAGCAGTTCACAGGGTAACGAGCAGTACTTC. The gene calls are TRBV28 and TRBJ2-7; tentatively, D is TRBD1 (6 bases). V was clipped by 4 bases and J by 5 bases, with 9 bases between them. The CDR3 extends over 12 amino acids. CDR1 is MDHEN, CDR2 SYDVKM, per germline.

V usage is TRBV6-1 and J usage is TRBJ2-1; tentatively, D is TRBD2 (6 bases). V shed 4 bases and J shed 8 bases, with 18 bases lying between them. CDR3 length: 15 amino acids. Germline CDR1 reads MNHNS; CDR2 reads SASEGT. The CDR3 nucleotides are TGTGCCAGCAGTGGGCGGGCAGGGTGGGAGGATGAGCAGTTCTTC. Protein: CASSGRAGWEDEQFF.

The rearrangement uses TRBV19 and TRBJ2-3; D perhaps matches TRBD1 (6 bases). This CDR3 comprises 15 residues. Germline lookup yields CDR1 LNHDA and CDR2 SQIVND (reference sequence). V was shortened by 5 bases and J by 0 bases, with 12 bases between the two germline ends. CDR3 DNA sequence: TGTGCCAGTAGTCCGTCAGGGGCTAGCACAGATACGCAGTATTTT. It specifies CASSPSGASTDTQYF.

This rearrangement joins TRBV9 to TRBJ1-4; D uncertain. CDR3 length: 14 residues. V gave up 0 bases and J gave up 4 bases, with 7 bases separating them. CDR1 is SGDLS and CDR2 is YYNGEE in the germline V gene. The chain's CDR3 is CASSVGTVNEKLFF. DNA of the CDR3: TGTGCCAGCAGCGTAGGGACGGTTAATGAAAAACTGTTTTTT.

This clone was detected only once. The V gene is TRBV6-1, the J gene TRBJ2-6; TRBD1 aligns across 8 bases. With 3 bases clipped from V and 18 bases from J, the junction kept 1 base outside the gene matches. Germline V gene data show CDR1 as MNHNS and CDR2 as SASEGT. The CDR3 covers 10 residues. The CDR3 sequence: CASSDGTGTF. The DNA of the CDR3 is TGTGCCAGCAGTGACGGGACAGGGACTTTC.

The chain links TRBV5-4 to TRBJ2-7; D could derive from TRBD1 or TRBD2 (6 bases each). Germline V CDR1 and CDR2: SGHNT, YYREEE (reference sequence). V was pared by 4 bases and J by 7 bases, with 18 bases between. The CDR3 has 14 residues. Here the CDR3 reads CASSGLGGPGEQYF. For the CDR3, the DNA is TGTGCCAGCAGCGGCCTCGGGGGCCCCGGAGAGCAGTACTTC.

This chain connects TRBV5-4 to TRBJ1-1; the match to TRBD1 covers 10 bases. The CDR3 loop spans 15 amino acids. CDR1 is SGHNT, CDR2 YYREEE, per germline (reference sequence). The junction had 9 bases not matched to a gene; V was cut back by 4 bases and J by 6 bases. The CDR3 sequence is CASSTRDRGGAEAFF. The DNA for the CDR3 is TGTGCCAGCAGCACCCGGGACAGGGGCGGCGCTGAAGCTTTCTTT.